This T cell receptor (beta chain) was retrieved from a study of CDR3 diversity in severe acne. The sample holds a few counts of this clonotype. TCRdb reanalysed the PCR reads using MiXCR and keeps one entry per CDR3 protein. The sample yields over 70,000 distinct CDR3 sequences, 45% to 60% seen once. The receptor was derived from a male donor in good health, without acne. Sequencing was carried out using blood.

DNA of the CDR3: TGTGCCACCAGTGATTCGGGGGGTGATTACGAGCAGTACTTC. Protein: CATSDSGGDYEQYF. The chain employs TRBV24-1 and TRBJ2-7; 7 nucleotides align to TRBD2. The germline V gene encodes CDR1 KGHDR and CDR2 SFDVKD. CDR3 length: 14 amino acids. J gave up 4 bases and V 2 bases, and 4 bases lay outside the gene matches.